In this sample, the clone carrying this T cell receptor (beta chain) turned up many times. Using RNA transcripts, the TCR beta CDR3 regions were amplified. Second-round multiplex PCR came after a first-round RT-PCR that employed HTBI primers. TCRdb re-derived calls from the multiplex PCR reads in MiXCR, one entry per CDR3 protein. The sample has roughly 500,000 distinct CDR3 sequences; 14% are singletons. The data were taken from a study of Graves' ophthalmopathy and Graves' hyperthyroidism. The V gene's germline CDR1 is MDHEN and CDR2 SYDVKM. The CDR3 loop spans 15 amino acids. V lost 6 bases and J lost 2; bases outside the gene matches: 7.

Source material: blood. The TCR sequence derives from a woman aged 25 to 39 with Graves' ophthalmopathy. The rearrangement links TRBV28 to TRBJ1-3, with TRBD1 matching over 7 bases. The CDR3 sequence: CASSSTGRAGNTIYF. CDR3 nucleotides: TGTGCCAGCAGCTCGACAGGGAGGGCTGGAAACACCATATATTTT.